Given below is one T cell receptor (beta chain) in context. The target of this receptor is not known. Base qualities are not provided; no much larger clone lies one nucleotide away. The time point label on this specimen signifies: baseline before first vaccination. Vaccinee samples came from UK trials COV001 and COV002, including a single-blind randomized controlled phase 2/3 trial of AZD1222 (ChAdOx1 nCoV-19) in healthy adults. For TCRbeta chain sequencing, PBMC samples were collected from trial participants at day 0 and at day 28 after the second dose. The CDR3 regions of human TCRbeta chains were analyzed by immunosequencing. The study's own analysis went as follows. TCRs in the repertoires were compared against a reference library of SARS-CoV-2-specific TCRs that had been generated with the MIRA antigen-specificity platform. Breadth meant the fraction of unique TCRs that were SARS-CoV-2-associated, whereas depth meant the fraction of total T cells that were SARS-CoV-2-associated. Using the MIRA data, each spike-specific TCR was assigned both to the spike region to which the TCR was reactive and to a CD4 or CD8 class. Log10-transformed breadth and depth values were compared by one-way ANOVA with Sidak's multiple comparisons tests. TCRdb took this table from immuneACCESS and kept in-frame rearrangements with V and J called. Such tables lack part of the clones; where checked against another copy, unresolved V genes explain under half of the gap, and the rest is unexplained. V, J and clone size were drawn from that table, and D and trimming were deduced from the DNA. This sample has approximately 130,000 clones in its table, and nearly 95% of those were observed once. About 1% of the sample belongs to the ten largest clones.

This specimen comes from a study of T cell responses to AZD1222 COVID-19 vaccine (dated by TCRdb to about 2021). Regarding the study in general: AZD1222 recipients with second doses at about 4 weeks or about 12 weeks were pooled, because spike-specific TCR depth and breadth did not differ between schedules. TCR sequencing covered fewer than 250 trial participants: 200 to 210 given two doses of AZD1222 and 26 given two doses of MenACWY control vaccine. Trial participants were enrolled into age subgroups of 18-55, 56-69 and 70-plus years, which contained around 150, 29 and 61 TCR-sequenced participants, respectively.

Summary of the overall study and its limitations: Vaccine-associated CD4 TCRs spanned the whole spike protein, with dominant responses in regions 160-218 and 743-854. Reportedly, close to half of the unique spike-specific TCRs recognized epitopes lying outside the regions that are mutated in the B.1.351 and B.1.1.7 variants. Conclusions about previously exposed vaccinees were limited because only six AZD1222 recipients were SARS-CoV-2 seropositive at baseline. No day 14 peak-response samples were available, so repertoires were characterized only after the peak T cell response. In the small 56-69-year group, the increase in depth fell short of significance, most likely because of low power. Spike-specific TCR breadth and depth rose significantly after two AZD1222 doses compared with day 0 and with MenACWY recipients. Participants were mostly white British and included more females than males, and it was suggested by the authors that clonal diversity may have been underestimated.

Reading the germline V gene gives CDR1 SGHRS and CDR2 YFSETQ. Spanning cysteine to phenylalanine, the CDR3 consists of 16 amino acids. Of all the DNA, just the CDR3 is kept, 48 bases in frame from base 1. The trim is 2 bases for V and 1 base for J, with a gap of 15 bases between the germline ends. The receptor's source is an adult in good health. The sample in question was peripheral blood, obtained on day 0 of AZD1222 vaccination. The chain joins TRBV5-1 to TRBJ1-1; no confident D gene assignment can be made. The CDR3 protein sequence reads: CASSFDRGLPNTEAFF. The nucleotides read TGCGCCAGCAGCTTCGACCGCGGACTCCCGAACACTGAAGCTTTCTTT.